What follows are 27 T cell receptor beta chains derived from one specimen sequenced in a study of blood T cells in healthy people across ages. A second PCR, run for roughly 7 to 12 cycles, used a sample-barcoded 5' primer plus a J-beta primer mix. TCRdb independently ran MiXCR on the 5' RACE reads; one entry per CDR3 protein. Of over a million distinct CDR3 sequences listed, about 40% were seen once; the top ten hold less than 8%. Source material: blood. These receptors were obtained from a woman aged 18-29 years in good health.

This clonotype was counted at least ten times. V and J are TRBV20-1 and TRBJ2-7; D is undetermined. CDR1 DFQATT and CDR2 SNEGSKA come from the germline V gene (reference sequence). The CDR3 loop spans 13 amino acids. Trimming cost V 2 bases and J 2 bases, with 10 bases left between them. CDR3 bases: TGCAGTGCTAGACCCCCTGCTACCTACGAGCAGTACTTC. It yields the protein CSARPPATYEQYF.

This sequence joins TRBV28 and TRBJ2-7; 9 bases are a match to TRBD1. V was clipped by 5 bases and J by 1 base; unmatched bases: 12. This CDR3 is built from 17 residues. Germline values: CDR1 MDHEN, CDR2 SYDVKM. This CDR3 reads CASSPISRDRESYEQYF. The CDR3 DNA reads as TGTGCCAGCAGTCCAATCTCCCGGGACAGGGAGTCCTACGAGCAGTACTTC.

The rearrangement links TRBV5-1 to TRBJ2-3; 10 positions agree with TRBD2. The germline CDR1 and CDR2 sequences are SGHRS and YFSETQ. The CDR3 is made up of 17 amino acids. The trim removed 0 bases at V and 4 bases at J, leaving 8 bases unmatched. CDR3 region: CASSLANSGGSPDTQYF. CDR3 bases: TGCGCCAGCAGCTTGGCCAATAGCGGGGGGAGCCCAGATACGCAGTATTTT.

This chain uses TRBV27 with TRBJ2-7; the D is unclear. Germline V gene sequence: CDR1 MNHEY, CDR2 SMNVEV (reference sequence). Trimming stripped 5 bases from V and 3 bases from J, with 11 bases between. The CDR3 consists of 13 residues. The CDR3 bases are TGTGCCAGCAGTGTGGCCAGCAGCTACGAGCAGTACTTC. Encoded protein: CASSVASSYEQYF.

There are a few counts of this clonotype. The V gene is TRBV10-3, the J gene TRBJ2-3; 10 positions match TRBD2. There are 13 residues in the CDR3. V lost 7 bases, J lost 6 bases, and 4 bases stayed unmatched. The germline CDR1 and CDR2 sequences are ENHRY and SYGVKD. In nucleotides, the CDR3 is TGTGCCATCAAAGGGACTAGCGCGGATACGCAGTATTTT. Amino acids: CAIKGTSADTQYF.

The DNA of the CDR3 is TGCGCCAGCAGCTTGAGCGGGGAATGGGATGGCTACACCTTC. Protein sequence: CASSLSGEWDGYTF. The chain combines TRBV5-1 with TRBJ1-2, with unresolved D. Germline V gene lookup returns CDR1 SGHRS and CDR2 YFSETQ. V gave up 1 base and J gave up 6 bases, with 13 bases separating them. This CDR3 has 14 residues.

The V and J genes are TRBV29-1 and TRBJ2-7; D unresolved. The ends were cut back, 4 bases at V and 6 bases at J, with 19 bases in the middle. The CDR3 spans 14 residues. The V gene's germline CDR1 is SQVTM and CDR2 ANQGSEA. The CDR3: CSVAPGNLVGEQYF. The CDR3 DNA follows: TGCAGCGTTGCCCCCGGTAATTTAGTCGGCGAGCAGTACTTC.

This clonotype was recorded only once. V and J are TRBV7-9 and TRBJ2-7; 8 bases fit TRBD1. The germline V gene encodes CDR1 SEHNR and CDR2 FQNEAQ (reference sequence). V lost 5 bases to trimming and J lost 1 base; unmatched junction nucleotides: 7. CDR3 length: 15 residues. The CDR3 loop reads CASSRNDRGSYEQYF. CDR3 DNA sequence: TGTGCCAGCAGCCGAAACGACAGGGGATCCTACGAGCAGTACTTC.

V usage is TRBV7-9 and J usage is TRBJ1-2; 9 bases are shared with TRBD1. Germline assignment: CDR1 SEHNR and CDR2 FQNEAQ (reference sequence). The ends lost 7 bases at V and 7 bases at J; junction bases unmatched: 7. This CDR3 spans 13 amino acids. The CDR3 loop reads CASTLGQGSGYTF. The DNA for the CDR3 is TGTGCCAGCACCTTGGGACAGGGATCTGGCTACACCTTC.

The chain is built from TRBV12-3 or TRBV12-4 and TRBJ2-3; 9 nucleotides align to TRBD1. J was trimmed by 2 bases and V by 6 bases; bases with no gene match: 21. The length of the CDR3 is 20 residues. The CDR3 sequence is CASSSPVHWTGVDYTDTQYF. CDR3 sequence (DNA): TGTGCCAGCAGCAGCCCCGTACATTGGACAGGGGTGGATTACACAGATACGCAGTATTTT.

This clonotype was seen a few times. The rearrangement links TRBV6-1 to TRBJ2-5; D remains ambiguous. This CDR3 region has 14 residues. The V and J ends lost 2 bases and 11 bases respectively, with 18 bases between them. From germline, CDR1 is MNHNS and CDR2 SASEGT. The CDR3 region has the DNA TGTGCCAGCAGTGAATGGCCCTTCCCCAATGAGCAGTACTTC. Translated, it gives CASSEWPFPNEQYF.

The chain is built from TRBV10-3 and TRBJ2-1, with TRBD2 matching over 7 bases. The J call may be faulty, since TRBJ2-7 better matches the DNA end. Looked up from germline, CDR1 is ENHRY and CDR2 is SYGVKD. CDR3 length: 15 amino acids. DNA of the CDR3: TGTGCCATCAGTGAGTTTGCGGGAGAGAGGAATGAGCAGTACTTC. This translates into CAISEFAGERNEQYF.

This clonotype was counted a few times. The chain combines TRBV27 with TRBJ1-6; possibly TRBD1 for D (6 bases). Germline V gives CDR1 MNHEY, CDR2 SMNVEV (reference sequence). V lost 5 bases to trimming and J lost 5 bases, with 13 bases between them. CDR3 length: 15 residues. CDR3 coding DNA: TGTGCCAGCAGTGCCCGCGGACAGAATAATTCACCCCTCCACTTT. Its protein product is CASSARGQNNSPLHF.

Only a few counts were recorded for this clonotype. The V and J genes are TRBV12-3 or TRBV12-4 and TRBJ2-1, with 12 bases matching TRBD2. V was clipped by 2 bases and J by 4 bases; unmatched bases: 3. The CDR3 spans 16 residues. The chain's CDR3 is CASSLIGTSGYNEQFF. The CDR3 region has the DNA TGTGCCAGCAGTTTAATTGGGACTAGCGGGTACAATGAGCAGTTCTTC.

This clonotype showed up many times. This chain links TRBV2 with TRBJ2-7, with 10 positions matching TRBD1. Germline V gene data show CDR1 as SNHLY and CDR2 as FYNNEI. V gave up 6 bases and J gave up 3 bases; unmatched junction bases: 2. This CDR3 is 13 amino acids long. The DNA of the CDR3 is TGTGCCAGCAGCGGGGACAGGGGCTACGAGCAGTACTTC. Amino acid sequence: CASSGDRGYEQYF. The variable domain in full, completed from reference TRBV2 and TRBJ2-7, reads EPEVTQTPSHQVTQMGQEVILRCVPISNHLYFYWYRQILGQKVEFLVSFYNNEISEKSEIFDDQFSVERPDGSNFTLKIRSTKLEDSAMYFCASSGDRGYEQYFGPGTRLTVT.

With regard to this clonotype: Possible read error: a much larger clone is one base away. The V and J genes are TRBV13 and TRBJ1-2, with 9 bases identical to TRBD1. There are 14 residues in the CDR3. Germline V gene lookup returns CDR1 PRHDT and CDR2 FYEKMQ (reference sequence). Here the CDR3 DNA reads TGTACCAGCAGCTTCCGGGACAGGGAGGATGGCTACACCTTC. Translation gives CTSSFRDREDGYTF.

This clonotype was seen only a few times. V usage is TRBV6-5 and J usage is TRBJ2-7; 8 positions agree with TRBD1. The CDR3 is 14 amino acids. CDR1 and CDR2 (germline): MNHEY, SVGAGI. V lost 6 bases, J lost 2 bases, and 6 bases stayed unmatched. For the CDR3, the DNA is TGTGCCAGCAGGACGGACAGGGTCCCCTACGAGCAGTACTTC. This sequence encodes CASRTDRVPYEQYF.

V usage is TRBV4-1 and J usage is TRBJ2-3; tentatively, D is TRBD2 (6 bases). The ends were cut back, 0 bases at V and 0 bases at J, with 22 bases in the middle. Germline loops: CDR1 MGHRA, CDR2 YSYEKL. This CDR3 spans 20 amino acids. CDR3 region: CASSQDGMTSRGRSTDTQYF. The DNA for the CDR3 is TGCGCCAGCAGCCAAGATGGGATGACTAGTCGTGGTCGTAGCACAGATACGCAGTATTTT.

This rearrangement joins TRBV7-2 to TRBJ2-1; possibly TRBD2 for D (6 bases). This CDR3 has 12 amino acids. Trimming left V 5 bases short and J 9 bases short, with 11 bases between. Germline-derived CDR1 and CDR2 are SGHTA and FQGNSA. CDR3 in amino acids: CASSKPGLEQFF. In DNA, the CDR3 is TGTGCCAGCAGCAAACCGGGACTTGAGCAGTTCTTC. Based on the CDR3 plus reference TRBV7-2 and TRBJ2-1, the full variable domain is GAGVSQSPSNKVTEKGKDVELRCDPISGHTALYWYRQSLGQGLEFLIYFQGNSAPDKSGLPSDRFSAERTGGSVSTLTIQRTQQEDSAVYLCASSKPGLEQFFGPGTRLTVL.

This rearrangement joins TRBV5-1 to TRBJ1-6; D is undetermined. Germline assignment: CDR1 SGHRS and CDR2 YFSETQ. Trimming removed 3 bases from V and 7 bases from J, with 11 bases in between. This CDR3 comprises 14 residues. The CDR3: CASSSGHQNSPLHF. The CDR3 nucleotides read TGCGCCAGCAGCTCGGGTCATCAGAATTCACCCCTCCACTTT. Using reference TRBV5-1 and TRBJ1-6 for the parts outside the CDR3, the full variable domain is KAGVTQTPRYLIKTRGQQVTLSCSPISGHRSVSWYQQTPGQGLQFLFEYFSETQRNKGNFPGRFSGRQFSNSRSEMNVSTLELGDSALYLCASSSGHQNSPLHFGNGTRLTVT.

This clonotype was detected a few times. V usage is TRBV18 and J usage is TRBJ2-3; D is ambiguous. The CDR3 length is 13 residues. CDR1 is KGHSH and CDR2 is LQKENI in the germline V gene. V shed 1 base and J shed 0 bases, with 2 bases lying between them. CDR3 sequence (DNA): TGTGCCAGCTCACCACATAGCACAGATACGCAGTATTTT. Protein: CASSPHSTDTQYF.

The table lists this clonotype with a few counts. CDR3 sequence: CASSQRPIAGGPEQFF. The DNA for the CDR3 is TGCGCCAGCAGCCAACGTCCTATAGCGGGGGGGCCGGAGCAGTTCTTC. The chain recombines TRBV4-1 with TRBJ2-1, with 11 nucleotides matching TRBD2. CDR1 MGHRA and CDR2 YSYEKL come from the germline V gene. Losses at the gene ends were 2 bases for V and 10 bases for J; bases not matched to a gene: 10. The CDR3 extends over 16 amino acids.

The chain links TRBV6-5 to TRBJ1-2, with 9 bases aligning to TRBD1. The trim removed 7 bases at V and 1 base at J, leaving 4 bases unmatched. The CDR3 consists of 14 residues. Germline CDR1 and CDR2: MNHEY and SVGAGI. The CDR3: CASKGTGLNYGYTF. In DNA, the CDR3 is TGTGCCAGCAAAGGGACAGGGCTTAACTATGGCTACACCTTC.

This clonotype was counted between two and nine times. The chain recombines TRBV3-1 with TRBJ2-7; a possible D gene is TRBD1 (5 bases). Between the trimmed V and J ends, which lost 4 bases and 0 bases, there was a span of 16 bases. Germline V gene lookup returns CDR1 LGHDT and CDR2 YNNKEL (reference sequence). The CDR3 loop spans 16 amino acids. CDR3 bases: TGTGCCAGCAGCCCAATATCCCAGGGTTACTCCTACGAGCAGTACTTC. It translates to CASSPISQGYSYEQYF.

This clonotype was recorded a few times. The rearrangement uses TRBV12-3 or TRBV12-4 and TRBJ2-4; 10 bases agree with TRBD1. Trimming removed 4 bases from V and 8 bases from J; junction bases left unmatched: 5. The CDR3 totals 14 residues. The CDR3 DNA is TGTGCCAGCAGTTCCCGACAGGGGGCTTACATTCAGTACTTC. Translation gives CASSSRQGAYIQYF.

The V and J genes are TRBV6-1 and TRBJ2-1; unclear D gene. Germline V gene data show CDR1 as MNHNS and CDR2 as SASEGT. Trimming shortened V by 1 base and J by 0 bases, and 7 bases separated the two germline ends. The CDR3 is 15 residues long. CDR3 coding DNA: TGTGCCAGCAGTGAAGGCCCGAGCTCCTACAATGAGCAGTTCTTC. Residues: CASSEGPSSYNEQFF.

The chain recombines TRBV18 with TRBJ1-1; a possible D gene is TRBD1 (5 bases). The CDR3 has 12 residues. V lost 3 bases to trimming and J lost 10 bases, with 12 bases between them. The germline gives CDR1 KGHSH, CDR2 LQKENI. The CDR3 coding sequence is TGTGCCAGCTCACCGACCAGGGACGGAGCTTTCTTT. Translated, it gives CASSPTRDGAFF.